The 32 T cell receptor beta chains in this list originate from one sample, sequenced in a study of neurological immune-mediated disorders. MiXCR, run by TCRdb on the 5' RACE reads, gives a single entry per CDR3 protein. The data hold 40,000 or so distinct CDR3 sequences, with 4.8% observed a single time. Sequenced sample: CD4+ T cells from blood. All receptors come from a man aged 18 to 30 in good health.

J is TRBJ1-1 and V is TRBV15, with 7 positions matching TRBD1. Per the germline V gene, CDR1 is LNHNV and CDR2 is YYDKDF (reference sequence). The CDR3 covers 15 residues. The J segment lost 5 bases and the V segment lost 4 bases, leaving 10 bases of the junction unmatched. The CDR3 region has the DNA TGTGCCACCAGCAAAGGAGAGGGGGCAAGAACTGAAGCTTTCTTT. Protein: CATSKGEGARTEAFF.

This clonotype was seen ten or more times. This chain links TRBV9 with TRBJ2-7, with D uncertain. Looked up from germline, CDR1 is SGDLS and CDR2 is YYNGEE. Trimming left V 3 bases short and J 6 bases short, with 13 bases between. This CDR3 comprises 13 residues. CDR3 protein: CASSGPSMSEQYF. The CDR3 DNA follows: TGTGCCAGCAGCGGACCCTCTATGAGCGAGCAGTACTTC. The complete variable domain, with remaining parts taken from reference TRBV9 and TRBJ2-7, reads DSGVTQTPKHLITATGQRVTLRCSPRSGDLSVYWYQQSLDQGLQFLIQYYNGEERAKGNILERFSAQQFPDLHSELNLSSLELGDSALYFCASSGPSMSEQYFGPGTRLTVT.

Many counts were recorded for this clonotype. The chain employs TRBV12-3 or TRBV12-4 and TRBJ2-7, with a weak D call TRBD2 (7 bases). Trimming left V 1 base short and J 5 bases short, with 21 bases between. The CDR3 length is 17 residues. CDR3 loop: CASSLGEGGGFRNEQYF. The DNA for the CDR3 is TGTGCCAGCAGTTTAGGGGAGGGCGGGGGCTTTAGAAACGAGCAGTACTTC.

This clonotype was seen many times. The rearrangement uses TRBV9 and TRBJ2-3; D gene uncertain. This CDR3 contains 12 residues. V was shortened by 0 bases and J by 4 bases, with 3 bases between the two germline ends. Germline assignment: CDR1 SGDLS and CDR2 YYNGEE. This chain's CDR3 is CASSVAPDTQYF. The CDR3, as DNA: TGTGCCAGCAGCGTAGCCCCAGATACGCAGTATTTT.

This clonotype was picked up many times. The V gene is TRBV7-2, the J gene TRBJ2-3, with unresolved D. Per germline, CDR1 SGHTA and CDR2 FQGNSA. CDR3 length: 13 residues. The V end lost 1 base, the J end lost 0 bases, and 2 bases lay between the germline ends. In DNA, the CDR3 is TGTGCCAGCAGCTTAGGTAGCACAGATACGCAGTATTTT. Translation: CASSLGSTDTQYF.

This clonotype was picked up many times. The CDR3 bases are TGTGCCAGCAGTTACGCTCCGGGACAATTAAACACTGAAGCTTTCTTT. Protein: CASSYAPGQLNTEAFF. The rearrangement joins TRBV6-5 to TRBJ1-1; tentatively, D is TRBD1 (6 bases). This CDR3 comprises 16 residues. Germline CDR1 reads MNHEY; CDR2 reads SVGAGI. The germline V and J ends were trimmed by 2 bases and 2 bases, with 15 bases remaining between them.

This clonotype was found a few times. The chain combines TRBV19 with TRBJ2-1; 13 bases are a match to TRBD2. Germline values: CDR1 LNHDA, CDR2 SQIVND (reference sequence). The CDR3 loop spans 19 amino acids. With V trimmed by 11 bases and J by 2 bases, 18 bases remained unmatched. This CDR3 reads CASKLAGTSGDSTYNEQFF. The CDR3, as DNA: TGTGCCTCAAAATTGGCCGGGACTAGCGGGGATTCCACCTACAATGAGCAGTTCTTC. The complete variable domain, with remaining parts taken from reference TRBV19 and TRBJ2-1, reads DGGITQSPKYLFRKEGQNVTLSCEQNLNHDAMYWYRQDPGQGLRLIYYSQIVNDFQKGDIAEGYSVSREKKESFPLTVTSAQKNPTAFYLCASKLAGTSGDSTYNEQFFGPGTRLTVL.

The gene calls are TRBV4-3 and TRBJ2-3, with a weak D call TRBD1 (5 bases). This CDR3 has 15 residues. V dropped 4 bases and J dropped 4 bases, with 15 bases sitting between them. Germline lookup yields CDR1 LGHNA and CDR2 YSLEER. The CDR3 DNA reads as TGCGCCAGCAGCCCGCTCTACAGGTACCCAGATACGCAGTATTTT. This sequence encodes CASSPLYRYPDTQYF.

The sample holds many counts of this clonotype. The genes are TRBV7-2 and TRBJ1-1; a weak D match, TRBD1 (6 bases). Germline V gives CDR1 SGHTA, CDR2 FQGNSA. The CDR3 covers 15 residues. V was clipped by 9 bases and J by 0 bases, with 17 bases between them. The CDR3 coding sequence is TGTGCCAGTAATCGGGGGGCGATGATGAACACTGAAGCTTTCTTT. Translation: CASNRGAMMNTEAFF.

In this sample, this clonotype turned up many times. CDR3 residues: CASSEESTEAFF. Here the CDR3 DNA reads TGTGCCAGCAGTGAAGAATCGACTGAAGCTTTCTTT. The rearrangement joins TRBV2 to TRBJ1-1; the D is unclear. CDR1 is SNHLY, CDR2 FYNNEI, per germline. Between the trimmed V and J ends, which lost 1 base and 5 bases, there was a span of 5 bases. The CDR3 loop spans 12 amino acids.

In its sample, this clonotype was seen many times. V usage is TRBV27 and J usage is TRBJ1-1; D is ambiguous. The CDR3 spans 14 residues. Germline V gene data show CDR1 as MNHEY and CDR2 as SMNVEV (reference sequence). V shed 0 bases and J shed 9 bases, with 14 bases lying between them. The CDR3 region has the DNA TGTGCCAGCAGTTTATCCCCGATGCCCTGTCAAGCTTTCTTT. Translation gives CASSLSPMPCQAFF.

This clonotype was seen many times. This chain connects TRBV10-3 to TRBJ2-5, with D tentatively TRBD1 (5 bases). V shed 10 bases and J shed 6 bases, with 21 bases lying between them. Looked up from germline, CDR1 is ENHRY and CDR2 is SYGVKD. The CDR3 has 14 amino acids. The CDR3 sequence is CATRQTGQRKTQYF. DNA for the CDR3: TGTGCCACGCGACAGACCGGCCAGAGGAAGACCCAGTACTTC.

In this sample, this clonotype turned up a few times. This rearrangement joins TRBV6-2 or TRBV6-3 to TRBJ1-5; no firm D call. V was trimmed by 0 bases and J by 8 bases, leaving 8 bases between them. CDR1 MNHEY and CDR2 SVGEGT come from the germline V gene. The CDR3 sequence is 13 residues long. In DNA form, the CDR3 reads TGTGCCAGCAGTTACTCCCCCCCGGAGCCCCAGCATTTT. The encoded protein is CASSYSPPEPQHF.

This clonotype was observed at least ten times. This chain joins TRBV6-1 and TRBJ1-2; 8 bases are shared with TRBD1. Per germline, CDR1 MNHNS and CDR2 SASEGT. The CDR3 is 16 residues long. The V and J ends lost 2 bases and 6 bases, in that order; junction bases with no gene match: 11. As DNA, the CDR3 is TGTGCCAGCAGTGAATCTACAGGGGGGGCCTGGGATGGCTACACCTTC. Translation: CASSESTGGAWDGYTF.

This clonotype has a count of ten or more. The chain recombines TRBV20-1 with TRBJ2-7; D might be TRBD2 (7 bases). This CDR3 is built from 13 residues. From germline, CDR1 is DFQATT and CDR2 SNEGSKA (reference sequence). The ends were cut back, 6 bases at V and 5 bases at J, with 17 bases in the middle. CDR3 sequence: CSARWGGKDEQYF. CDR3 sequence (DNA): TGCAGTGCCCGGTGGGGGGGCAAGGACGAGCAGTACTTC.

In its sample, this clonotype was seen many times. The chain links TRBV7-3 to TRBJ2-2, with D possibly TRBD2 on 5 matching bases. The ends were cut back, 5 bases at V and 5 bases at J, with 9 bases in the middle. Germline V gives CDR1 SGHTA, CDR2 FQGTGA. This CDR3 contains 13 residues. CDR3 loop: CASSRGGTGELFF. The CDR3 bases are TGTGCCAGCAGCCGCGGAGGAACCGGGGAGCTGTTTTTT.

In its sample, this clonotype was seen many times. This chain joins TRBV5-1 and TRBJ1-4, with D perhaps TRBD1 (5 bases). CDR3 length: 18 amino acids. Trimming took off 0 bases at V and 7 bases at J, with 22 bases between the two ends. Germline CDR1 and CDR2: SGHRS and YFSETQ. For the CDR3, the DNA is TGCGCCAGCAGCTTGGGAGGTCGGCAGGGAGGCGATCCTGAAAAACTGTTTTTT. This sequence encodes CASSLGGRQGGDPEKLFF.

The V and J genes are TRBV5-5 and TRBJ1-2; possible D gene TRBD1, 6 bases. The CDR3 extends over 16 amino acids. Germline assignment: CDR1 SGHKS and CDR2 YYEKEE (reference sequence). Trimming removed 0 bases at V and 3 bases at J, with 15 bases between. CDR3 DNA sequence: TGTGCCAGCAGCTTGGCCCCCCAGGGGAATGACTATGGCTACACCTTC. Translated: CASSLAPQGNDYGYTF.

This clonotype appeared many times. The V and J genes are TRBV20-1 and TRBJ2-2, with D perhaps assigned TRBD1 or TRBD2 (5 bases each). From germline, CDR1 is DFQATT and CDR2 SNEGSKA (reference sequence). The CDR3 is 16 residues long. V lost 0 bases, J lost 8 bases, and 19 bases lay in between. CDR3 sequence (DNA): TGCAGTGCTAGAGATCCAGGGACCATAACCGATGGGGAGCTGTTTTTT. Its protein product is CSARDPGTITDGELFF.

This clonotype appeared many times. The V gene is TRBV5-1, the J gene TRBJ1-5; 8 nucleotides match TRBD1. CDR1 is SGHRS, CDR2 YFSETQ, per germline. V trimming: 5 bases; J trimming: 7 bases; junction bases outside the gene matches: 8. The CDR3 is 14 amino acids. CDR3: CASRQGEEGQPQHF. CDR3 DNA: TGCGCCAGCAGACAGGGGGAGGAGGGCCAGCCCCAGCATTTT.

This clonotype was seen ten or more times. J is TRBJ2-3 and V is TRBV5-1, with D unclear. The CDR3 has 12 amino acids. Germline V gives CDR1 SGHRS, CDR2 YFSETQ. Trimming took off 0 bases at V and 6 bases at J, with 5 bases between the two ends. Here the CDR3 reads CASSLEGDTQYF. CDR3 in DNA: TGCGCCAGCAGCTTGGAAGGGGATACGCAGTATTTT.

This clonotype was recorded many times. The chain links TRBV9 to TRBJ1-4; D ambiguous. V was clipped by 3 bases and J by 0 bases, with 6 bases between them. The CDR3 has 14 residues. Germline loops: CDR1 SGDLS, CDR2 YYNGEE. DNA of the CDR3: TGTGCCAGCAGCGCAACTGCAACTAATGAAAAACTGTTTTTT. Its protein product is CASSATATNEKLFF.

This clonotype was counted ten times or more. The V gene is TRBV7-9, the J gene TRBJ2-4; the D gene is possibly TRBD2 (6 bases). CDR3 length: 16 residues. V lost 5 bases and J 2 bases, leaving 16 bases between the germline ends. Germline CDR1 and CDR2: SEHNR and FQNEAQ (reference sequence). The CDR3 DNA reads as TGTGCCAGCAGCCTTGAGGCGGGGTATCCCAAAAACATTCAGTACTTC. Translation gives CASSLEAGYPKNIQYF.

This clonotype has ten or more counts. The gene calls are TRBV29-1 and TRBJ2-5, with D hard to call. Germline-derived CDR1 and CDR2 are SQVTM and ANQGSEA. Trimming shortened V by 4 bases and J by 5 bases, and 11 bases separated the two germline ends. This CDR3 is 12 amino acids long. The DNA of the CDR3 is TGCAGCGTTGTATGGACGTCGGAGACCCAGTACTTC. This sequence encodes CSVVWTSETQYF.

This clonotype was counted ten times or more. The chain uses TRBV6-5 and TRBJ1-6, with 7 bases aligning to TRBD1. V lost 1 base and J lost 10; bases outside the gene matches: 7. The CDR3 runs 15 residues. Germline V gives CDR1 MNHEY, CDR2 SVGAGI. DNA for the CDR3: TGTGCCAGCAGTTACTTCGGGACAGTGGAATCACCCCTCCACTTT. Encoded protein: CASSYFGTVESPLHF.

This clonotype was seen at least ten times. V gene TRBV6-5 combines with J gene TRBJ1-1, with unresolved D. V lost 0 bases and J lost 2, with 10 bases in between. Germline lookup yields CDR1 MNHEY and CDR2 SVGAGI. The CDR3 extends over 15 amino acids. CDR3 in amino acids: CASSYSTSLNTEAFF. CDR3 sequence (DNA): TGTGCCAGCAGTTACTCGACCAGCCTCAACACTGAAGCTTTCTTT.

This clonotype showed up many times. This chain joins TRBV7-6 and TRBJ2-5; D is undetermined. Looked up from germline, CDR1 is SGHVS and CDR2 is FNYEAQ. The CDR3 totals 14 residues. V lost 5 bases and J 2 bases, leaving 12 bases between the germline ends. This CDR3 is CASSPGWKQETQYF. Here the CDR3 DNA reads TGTGCCAGCAGCCCTGGGTGGAAGCAAGAGACCCAGTACTTC.

Ten or more counts support this clonotype. The genes are TRBV5-5 and TRBJ1-1; D not resolved. This CDR3 contains 17 residues. The germline V and J ends were trimmed by 6 bases and 5 bases, with 26 bases remaining between them. Germline values: CDR1 SGHKS, CDR2 YYEKEE (reference sequence). CDR3 residues: CASTTRGGLNLGTEAFF. The CDR3 region has the DNA TGTGCCAGCACCACGCGGGGAGGCCTCAATTTGGGGACTGAAGCTTTCTTT.

The V gene is TRBV20-1, the J gene TRBJ2-5, with D maybe TRBD2 (5 bases). From germline, CDR1 is DFQATT and CDR2 SNEGSKA (reference sequence). The CDR3 has 13 residues. The V end lost 8 bases, the J end lost 5 bases, and 18 bases lay between the germline ends. The CDR3 loop reads CSPHSWETETQYF. CDR3 in DNA: TGCAGTCCCCATTCCTGGGAGACGGAGACCCAGTACTTC.

About this clonotype: Mismatch with germline at one junction end may stem from a read error. This rearrangement joins TRBV20-1 to TRBJ1-6; 8 positions agree with TRBD1. The CDR3 runs to 14 residues. CDR1 is DFQATT, CDR2 SNEGSKA, per germline (reference sequence). The CDR3 sequence is CSAAEDRGDSPIHF. The CDR3 DNA is TGCAGTGCTGCGGAAGACAGGGGTGATTCACCCATCCACTTT.

This clonotype occurred many times. This rearrangement joins TRBV9 to TRBJ1-1, with D possibly being TRBD1 (5 bases). CDR3 size: 18 residues. The germline V gene has CDR1 SGDLS and CDR2 YYNGEE. V shed 0 bases and J shed 10 bases, with 28 bases lying between them. CDR3 in amino acids: CASSVGGTGDPLDWGAFF. CDR3 nucleotides: TGTGCCAGCAGCGTAGGGGGCACCGGGGACCCTCTTGATTGGGGAGCTTTCTTT.

This clonotype was counted many times. The chain links TRBV20-1 to TRBJ2-5; D possibly matches TRBD1 or TRBD2 (7 bases each). Trimming left V 4 bases short and J 3 bases short, with 12 bases between. The CDR3 sequence is 13 residues long. CDR1 is DFQATT, CDR2 SNEGSKA, per germline (reference sequence). The CDR3, as DNA: TGCAGTGCTACAGGGGGGGCGGAAGAGACCCAGTACTTC. It translates to CSATGGAEETQYF.